The subject of this entry is one TCR beta chain. The data originate from a study of cytomegalovirus exposure and HLA in healthy donors. Clones were read by immunoSEQ multiplex PCR, and TCRdb kept only the in-frame ones, dropping some. The sample lists 250,000 or so clones, almost 90% occurring once. V was pared by 7 bases and J by 0 bases, with 20 bases between. Germline V gene sequence: CDR1 SGHVS, CDR2 FNYEAQ. CDR3 length: 17 amino acids. The sequenced material came from PBMCs. This sequence originates from a young woman in good health and CMV-seronegative. This chain joins TRBV7-6 and TRBJ2-3, with D possibly TRBD1 on 6 matching bases. CDR3 nucleotides: TGTGCCAGCAACCCGACGGGACACCCAACTAGCACAGATACGCAGTATTTT. Protein product: CASNPTGHPTSTDTQYF.